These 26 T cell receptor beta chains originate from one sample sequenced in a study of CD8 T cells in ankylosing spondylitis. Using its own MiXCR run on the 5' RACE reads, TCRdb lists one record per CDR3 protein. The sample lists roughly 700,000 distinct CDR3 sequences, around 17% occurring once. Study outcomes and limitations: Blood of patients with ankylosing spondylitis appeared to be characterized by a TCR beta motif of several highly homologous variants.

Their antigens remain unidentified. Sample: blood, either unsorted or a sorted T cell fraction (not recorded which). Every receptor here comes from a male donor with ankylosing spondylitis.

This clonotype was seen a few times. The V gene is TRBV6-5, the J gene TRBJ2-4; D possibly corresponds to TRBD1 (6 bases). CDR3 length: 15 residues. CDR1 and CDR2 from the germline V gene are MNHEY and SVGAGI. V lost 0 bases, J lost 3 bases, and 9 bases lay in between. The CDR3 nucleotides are TGTGCCAGCAGTTACTCAGTACAGGGCAAAAACATTCAGTACTTC. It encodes CASSYSVQGKNIQYF.

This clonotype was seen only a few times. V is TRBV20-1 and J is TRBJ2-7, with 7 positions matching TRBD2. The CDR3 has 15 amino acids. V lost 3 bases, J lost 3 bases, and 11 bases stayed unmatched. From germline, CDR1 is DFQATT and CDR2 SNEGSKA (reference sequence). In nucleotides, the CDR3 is TGCAGTGCTAGCGGGGCTAGCGGCCTACTCTACGAGCAGTACTTC. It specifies CSASGASGLLYEQYF.

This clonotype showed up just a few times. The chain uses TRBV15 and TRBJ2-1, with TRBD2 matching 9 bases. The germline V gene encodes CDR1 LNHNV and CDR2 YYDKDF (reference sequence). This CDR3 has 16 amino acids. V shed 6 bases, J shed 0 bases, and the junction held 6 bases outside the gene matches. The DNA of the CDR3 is TGTGCCACCAGTAGTAGCGGGGGACGCTCCTACAATGAGCAGTTCTTC. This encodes CATSSSGGRSYNEQFF.

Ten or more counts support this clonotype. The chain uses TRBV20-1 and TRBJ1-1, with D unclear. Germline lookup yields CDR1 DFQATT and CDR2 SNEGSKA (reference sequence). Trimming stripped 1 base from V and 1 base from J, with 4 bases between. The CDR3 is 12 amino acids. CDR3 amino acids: CSARGENTEAFF. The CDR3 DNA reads TGCAGTGCTAGAGGAGAGAACACTGAAGCTTTCTTT.

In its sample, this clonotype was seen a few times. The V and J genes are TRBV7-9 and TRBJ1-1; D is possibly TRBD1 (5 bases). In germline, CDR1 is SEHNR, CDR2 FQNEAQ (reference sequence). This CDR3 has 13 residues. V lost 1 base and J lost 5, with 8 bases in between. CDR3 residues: CASSLGQRTEAFF. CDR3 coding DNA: TGTGCCAGCAGCTTAGGACAGAGGACTGAAGCTTTCTTT.

The CDR3 loop reads CSARTFSYRGPYGYTF. The CDR3 coding sequence is TGCAGTGCTAGAACCTTTTCCTACAGGGGGCCCTATGGCTACACCTTC. The rearrangement links TRBV20-1 to TRBJ1-2, with 9 bases matching TRBD1. The CDR3 is 16 residues long. The germline CDR1 and CDR2 sequences are DFQATT and SNEGSKA (reference sequence). J was trimmed by 4 bases and V by 2 bases; bases with no gene match: 11.

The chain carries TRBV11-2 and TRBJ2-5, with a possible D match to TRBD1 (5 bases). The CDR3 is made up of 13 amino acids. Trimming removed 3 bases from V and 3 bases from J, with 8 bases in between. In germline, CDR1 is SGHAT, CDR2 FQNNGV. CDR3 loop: CASSFRQKETQYF. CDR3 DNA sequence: TGTGCCAGCAGCTTCCGACAGAAAGAGACCCAGTACTTC.

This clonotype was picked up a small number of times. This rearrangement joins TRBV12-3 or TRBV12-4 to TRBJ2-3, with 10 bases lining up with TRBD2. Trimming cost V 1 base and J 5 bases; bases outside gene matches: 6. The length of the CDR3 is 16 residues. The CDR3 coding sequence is TGTGCCAGCAGTTTAGGTAGCGGGAGGAAGGAAGATACGCAGTATTTT. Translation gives CASSLGSGRKEDTQYF.

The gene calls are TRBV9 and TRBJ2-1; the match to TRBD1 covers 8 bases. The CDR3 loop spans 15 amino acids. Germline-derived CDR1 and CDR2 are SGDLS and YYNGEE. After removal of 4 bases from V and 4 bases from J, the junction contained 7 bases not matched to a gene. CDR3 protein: CASSPGTGFYNEQFF. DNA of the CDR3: TGTGCCAGCAGCCCCGGGACAGGTTTTTACAATGAGCAGTTCTTC.

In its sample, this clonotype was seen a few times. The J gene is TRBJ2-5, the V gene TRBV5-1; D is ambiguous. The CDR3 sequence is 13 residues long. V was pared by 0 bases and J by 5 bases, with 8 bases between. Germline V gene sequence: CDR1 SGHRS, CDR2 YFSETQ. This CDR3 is CASSLVVAETQYF. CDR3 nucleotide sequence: TGCGCCAGCAGCTTGGTGGTCGCGGAGACCCAGTACTTC.

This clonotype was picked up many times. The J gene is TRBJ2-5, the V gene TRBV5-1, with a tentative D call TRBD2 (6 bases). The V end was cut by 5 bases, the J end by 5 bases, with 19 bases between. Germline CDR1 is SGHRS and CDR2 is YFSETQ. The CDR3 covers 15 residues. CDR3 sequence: CASRTGVFSPETQYF. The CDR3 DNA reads TGCGCCAGCAGGACGGGGGTTTTCAGTCCGGAGACCCAGTACTTC.

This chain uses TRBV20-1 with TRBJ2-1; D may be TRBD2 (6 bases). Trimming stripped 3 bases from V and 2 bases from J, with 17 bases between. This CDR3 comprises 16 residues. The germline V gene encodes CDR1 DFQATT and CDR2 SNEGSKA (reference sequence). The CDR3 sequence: CSARMVGTPTYNEQFF. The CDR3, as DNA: TGCAGTGCTAGGATGGTGGGGACTCCTACCTACAATGAGCAGTTCTTC.

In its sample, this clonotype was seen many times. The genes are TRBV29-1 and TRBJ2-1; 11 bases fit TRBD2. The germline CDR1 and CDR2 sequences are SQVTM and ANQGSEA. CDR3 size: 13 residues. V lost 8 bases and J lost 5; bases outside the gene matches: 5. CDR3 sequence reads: CSSPGLADNEQFF. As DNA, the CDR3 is TGCAGCTCACCGGGACTAGCGGACAATGAGCAGTTCTTC.

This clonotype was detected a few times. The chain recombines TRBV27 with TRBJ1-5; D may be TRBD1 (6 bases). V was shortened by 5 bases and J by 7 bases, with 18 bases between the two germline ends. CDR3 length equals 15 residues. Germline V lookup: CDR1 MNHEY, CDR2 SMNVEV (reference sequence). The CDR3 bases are TGTGCCAGCAGTCCCCACCTCAGGGGAGGACAGCCCCAGCATTTT. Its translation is CASSPHLRGGQPQHF.

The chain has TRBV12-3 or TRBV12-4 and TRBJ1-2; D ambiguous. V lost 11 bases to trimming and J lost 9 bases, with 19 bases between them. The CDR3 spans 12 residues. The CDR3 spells CASSPTARSYTF. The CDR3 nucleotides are TGTGCCTCTTCTCCCACCGCCCGAAGCTACACCTTC.

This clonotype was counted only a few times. The CDR3 nucleotides read TGTGCCAGCAGCTTATTCCCCCCGGGACAGGGGATCACTGAAGCTTTCTTT. It codes for CASSLFPPGQGITEAFF. The J gene is TRBJ1-1, the V gene TRBV7-9; 10 bases fit TRBD1. The CDR3 runs 17 residues. Germline CDR1 SEHNR, CDR2 FQNEAQ (reference sequence). J gave up 4 bases and V 2 bases, and 10 bases lay outside the gene matches.

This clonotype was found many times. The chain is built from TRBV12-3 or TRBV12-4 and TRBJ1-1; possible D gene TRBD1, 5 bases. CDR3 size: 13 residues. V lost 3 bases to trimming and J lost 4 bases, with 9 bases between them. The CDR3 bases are TGTGCCAGCAGTTTGGACGGGGGCACTGAAGCTTTCTTT. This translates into CASSLDGGTEAFF.

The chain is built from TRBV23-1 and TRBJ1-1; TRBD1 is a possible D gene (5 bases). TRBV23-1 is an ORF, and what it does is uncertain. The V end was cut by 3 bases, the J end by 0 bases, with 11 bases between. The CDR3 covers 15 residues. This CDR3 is CASSHAGRLNTEAFF. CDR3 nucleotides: TGCGCCAGCAGTCATGCGGGACGGTTGAACACTGAAGCTTTCTTT.

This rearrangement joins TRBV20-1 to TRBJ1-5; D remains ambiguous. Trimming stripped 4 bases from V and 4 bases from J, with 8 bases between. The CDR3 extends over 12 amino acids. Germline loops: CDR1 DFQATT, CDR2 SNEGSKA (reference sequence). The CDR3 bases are TGCAGTGCTATTCCCGGTAATCAGCCCCAGCATTTT. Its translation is CSAIPGNQPQHF.

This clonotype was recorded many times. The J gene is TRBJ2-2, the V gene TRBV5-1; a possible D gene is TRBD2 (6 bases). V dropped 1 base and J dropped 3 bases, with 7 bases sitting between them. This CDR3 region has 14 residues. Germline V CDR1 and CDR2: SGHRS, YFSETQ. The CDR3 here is CASSLWGDTGELFF. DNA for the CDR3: TGCGCCAGCAGCTTGTGGGGGGACACCGGGGAGCTGTTTTTT.

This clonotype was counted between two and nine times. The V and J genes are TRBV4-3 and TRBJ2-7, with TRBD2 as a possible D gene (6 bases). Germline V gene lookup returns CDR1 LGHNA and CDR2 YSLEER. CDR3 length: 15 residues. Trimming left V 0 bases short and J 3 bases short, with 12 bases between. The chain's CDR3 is CASSQETVGGYEQYF. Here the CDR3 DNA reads TGCGCCAGCAGCCAAGAGACGGTGGGGGGCTACGAGCAGTACTTC.

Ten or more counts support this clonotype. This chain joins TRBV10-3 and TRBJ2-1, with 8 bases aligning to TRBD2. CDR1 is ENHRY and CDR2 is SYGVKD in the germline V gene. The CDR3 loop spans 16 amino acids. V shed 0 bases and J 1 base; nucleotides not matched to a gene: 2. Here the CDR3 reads CAISESAGGSYNEQFF. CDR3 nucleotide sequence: TGTGCCATCAGTGAGTCGGCGGGAGGATCCTACAATGAGCAGTTCTTC.

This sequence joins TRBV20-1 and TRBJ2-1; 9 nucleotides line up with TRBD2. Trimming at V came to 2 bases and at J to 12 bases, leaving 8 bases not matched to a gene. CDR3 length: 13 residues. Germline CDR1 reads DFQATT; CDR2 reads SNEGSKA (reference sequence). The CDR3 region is CSARPGGGASQFF. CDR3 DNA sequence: TGCAGTGCTAGACCCGGCGGGGGGGCCTCGCAGTTCTTC.

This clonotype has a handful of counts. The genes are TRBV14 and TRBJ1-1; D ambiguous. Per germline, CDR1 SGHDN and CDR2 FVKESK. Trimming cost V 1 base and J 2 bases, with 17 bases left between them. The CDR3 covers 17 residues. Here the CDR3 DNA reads TGTGCCAGCAGCCAAGCCCATATGTGGGAGTCTAACACTGAAGCTTTCTTT. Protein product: CASSQAHMWESNTEAFF.

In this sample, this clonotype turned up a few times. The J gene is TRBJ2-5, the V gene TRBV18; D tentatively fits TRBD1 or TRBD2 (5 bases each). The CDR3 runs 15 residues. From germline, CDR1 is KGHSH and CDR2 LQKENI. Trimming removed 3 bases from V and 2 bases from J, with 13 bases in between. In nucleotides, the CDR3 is TGTGCCAGCTCACCGGGGGTGGCTAGTCAAGAGACCCAGTACTTC. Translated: CASSPGVASQETQYF.

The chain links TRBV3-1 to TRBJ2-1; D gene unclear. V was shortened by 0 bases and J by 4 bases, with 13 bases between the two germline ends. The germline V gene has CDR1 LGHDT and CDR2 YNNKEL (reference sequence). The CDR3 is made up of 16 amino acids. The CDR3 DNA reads TGTGCCAGCAGCCAAGAGATCCTGGACGCTTACAATGAGCAGTTCTTC. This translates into CASSQEILDAYNEQFF.